The 29 T cell receptor beta chains in this list originate from one sample, sequenced in a study of T cell clonality in common variable immunodeficiency. Sequencing used immunoSEQ multiplex PCR; TCRdb keeps in-frame clones, though not all of them. The record shows tens of thousands of clones for this sample, with no singletons present. Specimen: peripheral blood mononuclear cells. These receptor sequences come from a person aged 18 to 75 in good health.

This clone was detected ten times or more. The CDR3 goes on 3 residues after the read ends, and that part is filled in from the germline J gene. This chain links TRBV7-3 with TRBJ2-1, with no clear D. Germline V gene sequence: CDR1 SGHTA, CDR2 FQGTGA. The CDR3 has 13 residues. V gave up 5 bases and J gave up 8 bases, with 13 bases separating them. This CDR3 reads CASSLSTNYEQFF. The DNA read from the CDR3 is TGTGCCAGCAGCCTCTCCACTAACTATGAG.

This clone was counted many times. The DNA ends 3 residues before the CDR3 does, and the rest of the CDR3 is filled in from the germline J gene. The chain recombines TRBV5-6 with TRBJ1-6; TRBD1 might be the D (6 bases). Germline V gene data show CDR1 as SGHDT and CDR2 as YYEEEE. V was pared by 1 base and J by 10 bases, with 12 bases between. The CDR3 has 14 residues. The CDR3 here is CASSLTGSGSPLHF. The CDR3 bases that were read are TGTGCCAGCAGCTTGACAGGGTCGGGATCACCC. Variable domain in full (rest from reference TRBV5-6 and TRBJ1-6): DAGVTQSPTHLIKTRGQQVTLRCSPKSGHDTVSWYQQALGQGPQFIFQYYEEEERQRGNFPDRFSGHQFPNYSSELNVNALLLGDSALYLCASSLTGSGSPLHFGNGTRLTVT.

This clone was seen at least ten times. The read stops 3 residues short of the end of the CDR3; the missing end is completed from the germline J gene. The chain couples TRBV7-9 to TRBJ2-4; 8 bases map to TRBD1. CDR3 size: 12 residues. CDR1 and CDR2 from the germline V gene are SEHNR and FQNEAQ (reference sequence). The CDR3 sequence is CASSLLTGGQYF. The sequenced part of the CDR3 DNA is TGTGCCAGCAGCTTACTAACAGGGGGT.

This clone turned up a few times. A read error may account for a junction end that differs from germline. The read ends 3 residues early relative to the CDR3; the germline J gene fills the gap. The chain links TRBV7-3 to TRBJ2-3; maybe TRBD2 (6 bases). From germline, CDR1 is SGHTA and CDR2 FQGTGA. The CDR3 extends over 13 amino acids. The CDR3 loop reads CSSSPGVGDTQYF. The sequenced part of the CDR3 DNA is TGTTCCAGCAGCCCGGGGGTGGGAGATACG.

This clone occurred many times. Read data end 3 residues before the CDR3 end; the end is taken from the germline J gene. V and J are TRBV28 and TRBJ2-7, with TRBD2 identical over 8 bases. Germline V lookup: CDR1 MDHEN, CDR2 SYDVKM. The CDR3 has 14 residues. Trimming cost V 7 bases and J 2 bases; bases outside gene matches: 7. CDR3 protein: CASTSPGGPYEQYF. The CDR3 bases that were read are TGTGCCAGCACCTCCCCGGGGGGGCCCTACGAG.

This clone was found many times. The sequenced fragment ends 3 residues before the CDR3 boundary, so the rest is inferred from the germline J gene. The rearrangement links TRBV5-1 to TRBJ2-7; D not resolved. The ends were cut back, 4 bases at V and 0 bases at J, with 11 bases in the middle. CDR3 length equals 14 residues. Germline CDR1 and CDR2: SGHRS and YFSETQ. The sequenced CDR3 bases are TGCGCCAGCAGCATAGGCGGTACCTCCTACGAG. This translates into CASSIGGTSYE. The whole CDR3 protein reads CASSIGGTSYEQYF. The full variable domain, in which reference TRBV5-1 and TRBJ2-7 provide the parts outside the CDR3, is KAGVTQTPRYLIKTRGQQVTLSCSPISGHRSVSWYQQTPGQGLQFLFEYFSETQRNKGNFPGRFSGRQFSNSRSEMNVSTLELGDSALYLCASSIGGTSYEQYFGPGTRLTVT.

This clone came up many times. Read coverage stops 3 residues before the CDR3 terminus; the germline J gene supplies the remainder. The rearrangement joins TRBV28 to TRBJ1-4, with D tentatively TRBD1 (5 bases). CDR1 is MDHEN and CDR2 is SYDVKM in the germline V gene. V was shortened by 8 bases and J by 8 bases, with 21 bases between the two germline ends. There are 15 residues in the CDR3. Incomplete CDR3 DNA: TGTGCCAGCCAAGGAGTCCAGGGCCTCCAGGAAAAA. Amino acid sequence: CASQGVQGLQEK. Given in full, the CDR3 is CASQGVQGLQEKLFF. Filled out from reference TRBV28 and TRBJ1-4, the complete variable domain reads DVKVTQSSRYLVKRTGEKVFLECVQDMDHENMFWYRQDPGLGLRLIYFSYDVKMKEKGDIPEGYSVSREKKERFSLILESASTNQTSMYLCASQGVQGLQEKLFFGSGTQLSVL.

This clone has at least ten counts. The missing CDR3 end, 3 residues past where the read stops, is filled in from the germline J gene. The chain couples TRBV10-1 to TRBJ1-4; TRBD1 is a possible D gene (6 bases). Trimming took 1 base from V and 7 from J, leaving 16 bases between them. There are 16 residues in the CDR3. The germline CDR1 and CDR2 sequences are WNHNN and SYGVQD (reference sequence). CDR3 loop: CASSEFGQPSGEKLFF. The CDR3 DNA, read in part, is TGCGCCAGCAGTGAGTTCGGACAGCCCTCCGGTGAAAAA.

This clone appeared many times. The sequenced part of the CDR3 DNA is TGTGCCTGGAGTGGGACACCCGTACTCTACGAG. It codes for CAWSGTPVLYE. The entire CDR3 sequence reads CAWSGTPVLYEQYF. The chain joins TRBV30 to TRBJ2-7, with a weak D call TRBD1 (5 bases). The missing CDR3 end, 3 residues past where the read stops, is filled in from the germline J gene. In germline, CDR1 is GTSNPN, CDR2 SVGIG (reference sequence). The CDR3 is 14 residues long. Between the trimmed V and J ends, which lost 1 base and 3 bases, there was a span of 13 bases.

This clone was counted between two and nine times. The CDR3 here is CASSPDSYGYTF. The sequenced part of the CDR3 DNA is TGTGCCAGCAGTCCCGACAGCTATGGC. The rearrangement joins TRBV2 to TRBJ1-2; tentatively, D is TRBD1 (5 bases). The missing CDR3 end, 3 residues past where the read stops, is filled in from the germline J gene. Germline CDR1 reads SNHLY; CDR2 reads FYNNEI. V shed 5 bases and J shed 4 bases, with 8 bases lying between them. This CDR3 comprises 12 residues.

This clone was seen ten or more times. The read stops 3 residues short of the end of the CDR3; the missing end is completed from the germline J gene. The V call is TRBV30, the J call TRBJ2-5; 8 positions match TRBD1. The CDR3 has 14 amino acids. Germline loops: CDR1 GTSNPN, CDR2 SVGIG (reference sequence). The V gene end was trimmed by 6 bases and the J gene end by 0 bases; junction bases not matched to a gene: 6. Incomplete CDR3 DNA: TGTGCCTGCTTACAGGGGGAGTACCAAGAGACC. Encoded protein: CACLQGEYQET. The whole CDR3 sequence reads CACLQGEYQETQYF.

In its sample, this clone was seen many times. Coverage ceases 3 residues before the CDR3 finishes, and the germline J gene fills in the end. The chain is built from TRBV2 and TRBJ2-3; 14 nucleotides agree with TRBD2. J was trimmed by 4 bases and V by 8 bases; bases with no gene match: 8. The CDR3 spans 16 residues. Germline V CDR1 and CDR2: SNHLY, FYNNEI. The sequenced part of the CDR3 DNA is TGTGCCAGCTCCTTGCGGGGACTAGCGGGGGCAGATACG. Its translation: CASSLRGLAGADT. The whole CDR3 is CASSLRGLAGADTQYF.

This clone was counted only a few times. The read gets to within 3 residues of the CDR3 end, and the germline J gene fills in the rest. The gene calls are TRBV13 and TRBJ2-7; 12 nucleotides line up with TRBD2. From germline, CDR1 is PRHDT and CDR2 FYEKMQ (reference sequence). J was trimmed by 4 bases and V by 4 bases; bases with no gene match: 8. The CDR3 spans 16 residues. The CDR3 loop reads CASSWMTSGGSYEQYF. The CDR3 bases that were read are TGTGCCAGCAGCTGGATGACTAGCGGGGGCTCTTACGAG.

This clone was observed at least ten times. The CDR3 is cut off 3 residues early in the read; its end comes from the germline J gene. The chain employs TRBV6-1 and TRBJ2-3; no firm D call. The ends were cut back, 0 bases at V and 0 bases at J, with 7 bases in the middle. The length of the CDR3 is 15 residues. From germline, CDR1 is MNHNS and CDR2 SASEGT. The part of the CDR3 DNA that was read is TGTGCCAGCAGTGAAGCGGGCAGGAGCACAGATACG. It is translated as CASSEAGRSTDT. The whole CDR3 protein reads CASSEAGRSTDTQYF.

This clone was detected ten times or more. The CDR3 end lies 3 residues beyond the end of the read and is filled in from the germline J gene. This chain links TRBV20-1 with TRBJ1-2; 8 nucleotides match TRBD1. Germline trimming cut 5 bases from V and 1 base from J; bases unmatched to any gene: 6. This CDR3 is built from 14 residues. From germline, CDR1 is DFQATT and CDR2 SNEGSKA (reference sequence). The CDR3 protein is CSASRDRRNYGYTF. The sequenced CDR3 bases are TGCAGTGCTTCCCGGGACAGGCGTAACTATGGC.

This clone was seen repeatedly, ten times or more. The read terminates 3 residues ahead of where the CDR3 ends, so the germline J gene completes it. The rearrangement links TRBV19 to TRBJ1-1, with D possibly matching TRBD1 (6 bases). V lost 7 bases and J 0 bases, leaving 9 bases between the germline ends. Germline CDR1 is LNHDA and CDR2 is SQIVND (reference sequence). The CDR3 is 13 residues long. CDR3 protein: CASMNRVNTEAFF. The sequenced CDR3 bases are TGTGCCAGTATGAACAGGGTGAACACTGAA.

As regards this clone: Read sequence stops 3 residues before the CDR3 end, and the germline J gene provides the missing end. This rearrangement joins TRBV5-1 to TRBJ2-3; TRBD2 agrees at 8 bases. There are 15 residues in the CDR3. Germline CDR1 SGHRS, CDR2 YFSETQ. Unmatched junction bases numbered 5, after V lost 4 bases and J lost 1 base. The CDR3 is CASSPGLGGTDTQYF. The CDR3 bases that were read are TGCGCCAGCAGCCCGGGACTAGGGGGCACAGATACG.

The table lists this clone with many counts. The read terminates 3 residues ahead of where the CDR3 ends, so the germline J gene completes it. The J gene is TRBJ2-1, the V gene TRBV5-1; 11 bases are shared with TRBD1. This CDR3 contains 15 residues. Germline assignment: CDR1 SGHRS and CDR2 YFSETQ. Trimming cost V 4 bases and J 7 bases; bases outside gene matches: 7. The CDR3 DNA, read in part, is TGCGCCAGCAGCCAGGGACAGGGGGTACGAAATGAG. Residues: CASSQGQGVRNE. Given in full, the CDR3 is CASSQGQGVRNEQFF. The full variable domain, with the rest looked up from reference TRBV5-1 and TRBJ2-1, is KAGVTQTPRYLIKTRGQQVTLSCSPISGHRSVSWYQQTPGQGLQFLFEYFSETQRNKGNFPGRFSGRQFSNSRSEMNVSTLELGDSALYLCASSQGQGVRNEQFFGPGTRLTVL.

This clone turned up a few times. The read terminates 3 residues before the CDR3 end, so the remaining end is supplied by the germline J gene. The chain recombines TRBV20-1 with TRBJ2-7; 11 bases align to TRBD2. The junction had 5 bases not matched to a gene; V was cut back by 4 bases and J by 0 bases. This CDR3 is 15 amino acids long. CDR1 is DFQATT and CDR2 is SNEGSKA in the germline V gene (reference sequence). CDR3 DNA, as far as it was read: TGCAGTGCTACCCACACTAGCGGGAGCTCCTACGAG. Translating it yields CSATHTSGSSYE. The whole CDR3 is CSATHTSGSSYEQYF.

This clone was picked up many times. The read comes to an end 3 residues before the CDR3 does, leaving the germline J gene to fill in the end. The chain couples TRBV29-1 to TRBJ1-1; unclear D gene. The V end lost 3 bases, the J end lost 0 bases, and 8 bases lay between the germline ends. The CDR3 has 13 amino acids. Germline V gene sequence: CDR1 SQVTM, CDR2 ANQGSEA. The CDR3 loop reads CSVDQAMNTEAFF. CDR3 DNA (partial): TGCAGCGTTGATCAGGCCATGAACACTGAA.

The table lists this clone with many counts. Sequencing ends 3 residues short of the CDR3 end; the germline J gene provides the rest. This chain links TRBV14 with TRBJ1-1; TRBD1 might be the D (6 bases). The CDR3 extends over 16 amino acids. Germline V gene sequence: CDR1 SGHDN, CDR2 FVKESK. The ends were cut back, 2 bases at V and 4 bases at J, with 17 bases in the middle. CDR3 amino acids: CASSQPMTGRGTEAFF. The sequenced CDR3 bases are TGTGCCAGCAGCCAACCGATGACAGGAAGAGGCACTGAA.

This clone was counted many times. The read falls 3 residues short of the CDR3 end, and the missing part is taken from the germline J gene. The V and J genes are TRBV5-4 and TRBJ2-3, with D perhaps matching TRBD2 (5 bases). The CDR3 is 14 residues long. CDR1 and CDR2 from the germline V gene are SGHNT and YYREEE (reference sequence). V was pared by 4 bases and J by 4 bases, with 13 bases between. The CDR3 reads CASSQLVTPDTQYF. The CDR3 bases that were read are TGTGCCAGCAGCCAACTAGTCACGCCAGATACG.

This clone was observed many times. The read halts 3 residues ahead of the CDR3 end, with the missing end drawn from the germline J gene. The V call is TRBV2, the J call TRBJ2-2; D unclear. V was pared by 2 bases and J by 0 bases, with 4 bases between. This CDR3 is 14 amino acids long. CDR1 and CDR2 from the germline V gene are SNHLY and FYNNEI. The CDR3 spells CASSESSNTGELFF. CDR3 bases read: TGTGCCAGCAGTGAAAGCTCGAACACCGGGGAG.

Points on this clone: The read terminates 3 residues before the CDR3 end, so the remaining end is supplied by the germline J gene. The chain uses TRBV11-2 and TRBJ1-2; D perhaps matches TRBD1 (6 bases). This CDR3 has 15 residues. The germline V gene has CDR1 SGHAT and CDR2 FQNNGV. The V end was cut by 5 bases, the J end by 3 bases, with 16 bases between. CDR3 sequence reads: CASSPSLGGDYGYTF. The DNA read from the CDR3 is TGTGCCAGCAGCCCGAGTTTAGGGGGAGACTATGGC.

Comment on this clone: The CDR3 end lies 3 residues beyond the end of the read and is filled in from the germline J gene. This chain connects TRBV7-6 to TRBJ1-3, with 8 bases that match TRBD1. V lost 5 bases to trimming and J lost 4 bases; unmatched junction nucleotides: 10. Germline-derived CDR1 and CDR2 are SGHVS and FNYEAQ. CDR3 size: 16 residues. CDR3 DNA, as far as it was read: TGTGCCAGCAGCCCTTACTCCGGGACAGGCGGAAACACC. Protein sequence: CASSPYSGTGGNT. The whole CDR3 is CASSPYSGTGGNTIYF.

This clone was found many times. The CDR3 end is not reached by the read, which stops 3 residues before it; the germline J gene fills it in. This chain connects TRBV7-9 to TRBJ2-7, with D perhaps matching TRBD2 (5 bases). The V gene lost 5 bases and the J gene lost 4 bases, with 15 bases spanning the gap. The CDR3 sequence is 14 residues long. The germline V gene encodes CDR1 SEHNR and CDR2 FQNEAQ (reference sequence). CDR3 DNA, as far as it was read: TGTGCCAGCAGCCCCAATACCGGGGTTTACGAG. Protein: CASSPNTGVYE. The complete CDR3 sequence is CASSPNTGVYEQYF.

There are a few counts of this clone. The CDR3 end falls 3 residues outside the read, so it is completed with the germline J gene. This rearrangement joins TRBV20-1 to TRBJ2-3; 8 nucleotides match TRBD2. This CDR3 comprises 16 residues. Germline CDR1 DFQATT, CDR2 SNEGSKA (reference sequence). The CDR3 DNA, read in part, is TGCAGTGCTGCACGTAGCGGGGTAATAGGCCGAGAGACG. It codes for CSAARSGVIGRET. In full, the CDR3 reads CSAARSGVIGRETQYF.

The table lists this clone with many counts. The read falls 3 residues short of the CDR3 end, and the missing part is taken from the germline J gene. The chain carries TRBV30 and TRBJ1-6, with D perhaps TRBD1 (5 bases). The ends were cut back, 2 bases at V and 5 bases at J, with 7 bases in the middle. Germline CDR1 GTSNPN, CDR2 SVGIG (reference sequence). This CDR3 has 13 amino acids. CDR3 in amino acids: CAWSLTDNSPLHF. The part of the CDR3 DNA that was read is TGTGCCTGGAGTTTGACAGATAATTCACCC.

This clone was picked up many times. With the read ending 3 residues before the CDR3 end, the germline J gene is used to fill in that end. The gene calls are TRBV7-3 and TRBJ2-5; 13 nucleotides line up with TRBD2. V lost 4 bases, J lost 6 bases, and 8 bases stayed unmatched. CDR3 length: 16 amino acids. Germline loops: CDR1 SGHTA, CDR2 FQGTGA. The CDR3 loop is CASSSTGTSGVQTQYF. The covered CDR3 bases are TGTGCCAGCAGCTCTACCGGGACTAGCGGGGTACAGACC.